The entry below gives a single TCR beta chain sequence along with its context. As yet, its antigen is unknown. These data come from a study of cytomegalovirus exposure and HLA in healthy donors. The study, taken as a whole, reports: A later analysis revealed that TCR association rates differed between HLA loci, peaking at DRB1 and bottoming out at HLA-C. In a later analysis, specific HLA alleles were associated with 15,000 to 20,000 TCR beta sequences at a 0.05 false discovery rate.

The PCR had 60 Vbeta and 13 Jbeta primers. Clones were sequenced by immunoSEQ multiplex PCR, and TCRdb holds only the in-frame ones, with some missing. Of over 150,000 clones listed, about 80% were seen once; the top ten hold about 13%. This TCR derives from a man aged 25-40 years in good health and CMV-seropositive. The sequencing input was PBMCs.

The CDR3 nucleotides are TGCGCCAGCAGCTTGGGCGGGACAGCTGGGGCCGGGGAGCTGTTTTTT. This translates into CASSLGGTAGAGELFF. The chain combines TRBV5-1 with TRBJ2-2; D is possibly TRBD1 (7 bases). The germline V gene has CDR1 SGHRS and CDR2 YFSETQ. The V end lost 0 bases, the J end lost 6 bases, and 15 bases lay between the germline ends. The CDR3 has 16 amino acids.